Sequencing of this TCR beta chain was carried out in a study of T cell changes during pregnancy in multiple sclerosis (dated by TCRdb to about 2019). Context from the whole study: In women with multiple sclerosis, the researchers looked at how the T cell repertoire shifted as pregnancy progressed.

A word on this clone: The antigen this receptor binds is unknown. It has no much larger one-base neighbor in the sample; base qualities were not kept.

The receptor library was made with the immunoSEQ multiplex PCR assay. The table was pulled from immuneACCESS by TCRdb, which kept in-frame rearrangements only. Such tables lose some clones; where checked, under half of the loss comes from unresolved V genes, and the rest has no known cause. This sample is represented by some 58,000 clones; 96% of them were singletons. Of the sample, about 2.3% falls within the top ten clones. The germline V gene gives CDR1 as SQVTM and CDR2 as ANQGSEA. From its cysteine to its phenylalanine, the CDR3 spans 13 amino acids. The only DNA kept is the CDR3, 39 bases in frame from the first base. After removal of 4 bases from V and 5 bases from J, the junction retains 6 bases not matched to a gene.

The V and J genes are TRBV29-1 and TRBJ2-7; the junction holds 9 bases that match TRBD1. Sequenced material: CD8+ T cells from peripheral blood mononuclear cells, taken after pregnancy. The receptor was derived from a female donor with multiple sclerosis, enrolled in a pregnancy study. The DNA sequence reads TGCAGCGTTGTAACAGGGGGCATCGACGAGCAGTACTTC. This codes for CSVVTGGIDEQYF.